This T cell receptor (beta chain) was sequenced during a study of blood T cells in healthy people across ages. A sample-barcoded 5' primer and a J-beta primer mix were used in a second PCR of roughly 7 to 11 cycles. TCRdb re-called the 5' RACE reads through MiXCR, storing one row per CDR3 protein. The sample consists of around 800,000 distinct CDR3 sequences, 62% of them appearing once. The CDR3 has 17 residues. Trimming stripped 4 bases from V and 3 bases from J, with 19 bases between. The germline V gene has CDR1 MNHEY and CDR2 SMNVEV (reference sequence). Sequences were obtained from blood. This receptor was obtained from a man younger than 45 in good health. The chain uses TRBV27 and TRBJ2-4; TRBD1 is a possible D gene (6 bases). CDR3 region: CASSWTYPGEGKNIQYF. Written as DNA, the CDR3 is TGTGCCAGCAGTTGGACCTACCCAGGGGAAGGCAAAAACATTCAGTACTTC.